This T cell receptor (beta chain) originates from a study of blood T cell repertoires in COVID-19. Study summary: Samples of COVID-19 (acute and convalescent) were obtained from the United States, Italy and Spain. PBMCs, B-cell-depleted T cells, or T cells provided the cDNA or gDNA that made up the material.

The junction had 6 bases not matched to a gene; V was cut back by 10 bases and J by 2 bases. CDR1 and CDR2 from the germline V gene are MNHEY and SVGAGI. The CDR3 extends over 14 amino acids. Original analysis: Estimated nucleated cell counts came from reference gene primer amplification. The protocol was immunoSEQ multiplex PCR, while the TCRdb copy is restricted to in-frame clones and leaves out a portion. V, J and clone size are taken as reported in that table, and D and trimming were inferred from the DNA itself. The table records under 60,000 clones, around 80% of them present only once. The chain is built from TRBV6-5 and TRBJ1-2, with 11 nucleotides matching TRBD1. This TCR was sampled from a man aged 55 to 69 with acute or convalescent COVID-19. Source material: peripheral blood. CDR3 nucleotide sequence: TGTGCCACTACCGGGACAGGGGGGAACTATGGCTACACCTTC. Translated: CATTGTGGNYGYTF.